The clone carrying this T cell receptor beta chain is classed as medium-sized by frequency. The target antigen is unknown. This record belongs to a study of T cell clusters in autoimmune cytopenias. The germline gives CDR1 SGHNT, CDR2 YYREEE (reference sequence). The CDR3 length is 13 residues. TRB was amplified by touch-down multiplex PCR, primer pools A and B combined. TCRdb reprocessed the multiplex PCR reads and keeps a single row for each CDR3 protein, giving no DNA. The sample totals 6,000 to 8,000 distinct CDR3 sequences. TRB amplification used around 270 ng of peripheral blood genomic DNA. Points from the study as a whole: TRB repertoire shifts in secondary cytopenia and chronic lymphocytic leukemia mostly reflected lymphoma, not autoimmunity.

The same specimen was also included in a second study, on T cell repertoires in aging, cancer and after chemotherapy. That work states: Donor ages fell into six groups from 30 or younger up to 70 or older. Across the chemotherapy interval, each cancer cohort showed higher median generation probability, suggesting thymic rebound.

This clonotype was sampled from a human donor in good health. The source material was peripheral blood. The V gene is TRBV5-4, the J gene TRBJ2-7; TCRdb proposes TRBD1, but this gene call is untestable without DNA. CDR3 loop: CASSIGQSYEQYF.